This TCR beta chain came from a study of blood T cell repertoires in COVID-19. Study-wide context: T cells, B-cell-depleted T cells, or PBMCs supplied cDNA or gDNA.

Using immunoSEQ multiplex PCR, the repertoire was profiled, and TCRdb retains in-frame clones only, with some absent. Found here are 110,000 to 150,000 clones, roughly 80% of them singletons; the top ten hold under 5.5%. In assigning cohorts, the study relied on participant-reported clinical history. V gave up 3 bases and J gave up 4 bases; unmatched junction bases: 3. The CDR3 contains 14 residues. In germline, CDR1 is LGHNA, CDR2 YSLEER. The chain recombines TRBV4-3 with TRBJ1-1; 9 nucleotides line up with TRBD1. The material sequenced was PBMCs or T cells enriched from blood (not recorded which). This receptor was identified in a man between 35 and 55 years old with acute COVID-19. CDR3 DNA sequence: TGCGCCAGCAGCCATGAGGACAGGGGCACTGAAGCTTTCTTT. Protein: CASSHEDRGTEAFF.